This T cell receptor (beta chain) comes out of a study of early T cells in non-severe SARS-CoV-2 infection. At the level of the study: Unsorted whole blood bulk RNA was sequenced, with unpaired chains.

This clonotype was found many times. The trim removed 1 base at V and 5 bases at J, leaving 11 bases unmatched. Germline assignment: CDR1 KGHSH and CDR2 LQKENI. The CDR3 runs to 17 residues. TCRdb reprocessed the 5' RACE reads with MiXCR, giving one entry per CDR3 protein. The data contain about 46,000 distinct CDR3 sequences, 5% to 6.5% of them seen just once; the ten biggest clones take up 5% to 6.5%. The source material was whole blood, sampled at baseline. The chain is built from TRBV18 and TRBJ2-1, with 7 bases aligning to TRBD1. The source is an adult who was a healthcare worker with PCR-confirmed SARS-CoV-2 infection or an uninfected control (not recorded which). The CDR3 bases are TGTGCCAGCTCACCACGAGGGTCGGGACAGCCCCACAATGAGCAGTTCTTC. This encodes CASSPRGSGQPHNEQFF.